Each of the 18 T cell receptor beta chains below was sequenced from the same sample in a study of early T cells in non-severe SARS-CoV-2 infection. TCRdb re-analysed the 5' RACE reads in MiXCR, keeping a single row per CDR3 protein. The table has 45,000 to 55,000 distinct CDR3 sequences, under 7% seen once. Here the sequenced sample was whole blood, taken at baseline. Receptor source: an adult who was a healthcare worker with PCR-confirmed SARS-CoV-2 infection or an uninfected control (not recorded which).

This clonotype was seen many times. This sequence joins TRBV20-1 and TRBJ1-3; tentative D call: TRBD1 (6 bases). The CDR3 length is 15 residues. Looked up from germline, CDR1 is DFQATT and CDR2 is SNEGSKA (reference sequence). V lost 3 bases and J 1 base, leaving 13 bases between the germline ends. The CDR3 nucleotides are TGCAGTGCTAGCGGACAGCGAGTTTCTGGAAACACCATATATTTT. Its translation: CSASGQRVSGNTIYF.

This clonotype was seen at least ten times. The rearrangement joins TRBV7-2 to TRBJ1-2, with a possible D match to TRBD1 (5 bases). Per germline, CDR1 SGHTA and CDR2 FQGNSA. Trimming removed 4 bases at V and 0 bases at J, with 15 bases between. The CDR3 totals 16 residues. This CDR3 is CASSSRQGTSNYGYTF. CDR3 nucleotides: TGTGCCAGCAGCTCCCGGCAGGGAACCTCTAACTATGGCTACACCTTC.

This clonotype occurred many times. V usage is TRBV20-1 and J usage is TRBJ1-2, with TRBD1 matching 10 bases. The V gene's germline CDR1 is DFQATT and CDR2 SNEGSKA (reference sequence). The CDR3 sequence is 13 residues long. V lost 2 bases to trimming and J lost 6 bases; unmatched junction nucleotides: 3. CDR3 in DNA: TGCAGTGCTAGATCAGGGACAGGGGATGGCTACACCTTC. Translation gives CSARSGTGDGYTF.

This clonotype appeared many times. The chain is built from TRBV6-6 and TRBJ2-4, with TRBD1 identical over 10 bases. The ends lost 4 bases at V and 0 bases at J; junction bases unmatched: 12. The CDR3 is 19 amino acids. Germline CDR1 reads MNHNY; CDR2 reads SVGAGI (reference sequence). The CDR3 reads CASSSPTGTGALAKNIQYF. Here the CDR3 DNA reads TGTGCCAGCAGTTCCCCCACCGGGACAGGGGCACTAGCCAAAAACATTCAGTACTTC.

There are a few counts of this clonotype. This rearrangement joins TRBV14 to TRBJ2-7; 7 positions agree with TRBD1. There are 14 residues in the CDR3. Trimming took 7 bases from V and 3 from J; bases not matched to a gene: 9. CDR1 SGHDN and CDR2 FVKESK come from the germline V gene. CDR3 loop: CASKRSGQNYEQYF. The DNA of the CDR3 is TGTGCCAGCAAACGATCGGGACAGAACTACGAGCAGTACTTC.

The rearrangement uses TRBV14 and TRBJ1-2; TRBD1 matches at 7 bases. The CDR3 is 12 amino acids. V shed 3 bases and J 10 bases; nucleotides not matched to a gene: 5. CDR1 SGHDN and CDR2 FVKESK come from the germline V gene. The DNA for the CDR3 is TGTGCCAGCAGCCAGACAGGGCGATACTACACCTTC. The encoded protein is CASSQTGRYYTF.

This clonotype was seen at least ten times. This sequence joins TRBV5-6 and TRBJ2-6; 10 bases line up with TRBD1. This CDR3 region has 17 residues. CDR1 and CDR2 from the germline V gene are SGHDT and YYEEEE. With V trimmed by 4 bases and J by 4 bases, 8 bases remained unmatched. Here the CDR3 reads CASSLDRGLTGANVLTF. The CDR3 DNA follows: TGTGCCAGCAGCCTGGACAGGGGGTTAACGGGGGCCAACGTCCTGACTTTC.

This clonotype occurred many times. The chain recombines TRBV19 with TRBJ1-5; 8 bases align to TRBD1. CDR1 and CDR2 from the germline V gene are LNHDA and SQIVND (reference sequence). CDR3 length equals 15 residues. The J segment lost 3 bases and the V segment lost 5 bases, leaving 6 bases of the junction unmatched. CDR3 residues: CASSPRQGYNQPQHF. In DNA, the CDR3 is TGTGCCAGTAGTCCCCGACAGGGGTACAATCAGCCCCAGCATTTT.

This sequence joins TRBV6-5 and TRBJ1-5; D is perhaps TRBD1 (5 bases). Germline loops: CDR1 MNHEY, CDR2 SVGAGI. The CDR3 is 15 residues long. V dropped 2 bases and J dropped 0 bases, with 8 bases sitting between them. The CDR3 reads CASSYDRNSNQPQHF. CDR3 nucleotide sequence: TGTGCCAGCAGTTACGACAGAAATAGCAATCAGCCCCAGCATTTT.

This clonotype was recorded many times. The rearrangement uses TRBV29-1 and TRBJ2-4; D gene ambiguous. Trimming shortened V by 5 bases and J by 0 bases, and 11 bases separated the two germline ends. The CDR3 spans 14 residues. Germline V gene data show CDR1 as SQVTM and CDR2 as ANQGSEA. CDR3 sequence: CSVRTHLAKNIQYF. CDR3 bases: TGCAGCGTTCGAACACATCTAGCCAAAAACATTCAGTACTTC.

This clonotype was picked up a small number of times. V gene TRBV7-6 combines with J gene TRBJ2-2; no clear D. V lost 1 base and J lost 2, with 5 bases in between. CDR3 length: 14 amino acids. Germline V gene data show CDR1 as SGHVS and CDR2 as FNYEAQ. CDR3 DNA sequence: TGTGCCAGCAGCTTAGGCAGTAACACCGGGGAGCTGTTTTTT. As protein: CASSLGSNTGELFF.

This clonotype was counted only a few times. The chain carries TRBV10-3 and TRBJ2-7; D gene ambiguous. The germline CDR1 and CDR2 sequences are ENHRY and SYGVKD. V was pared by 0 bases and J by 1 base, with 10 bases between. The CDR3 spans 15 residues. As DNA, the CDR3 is TGTGCCATCAGTGAGTCGGACGTTGGGTCCTACGAGCAGTACTTC. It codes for CAISESDVGSYEQYF.

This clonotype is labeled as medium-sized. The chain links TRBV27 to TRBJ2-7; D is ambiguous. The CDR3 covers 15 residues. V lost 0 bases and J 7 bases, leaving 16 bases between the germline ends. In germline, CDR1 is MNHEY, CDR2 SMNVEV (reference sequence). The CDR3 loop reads CASSLSAQFSSEQYF. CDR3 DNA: TGTGCCAGCAGTTTATCGGCACAGTTCTCCTCGGAGCAGTACTTC.

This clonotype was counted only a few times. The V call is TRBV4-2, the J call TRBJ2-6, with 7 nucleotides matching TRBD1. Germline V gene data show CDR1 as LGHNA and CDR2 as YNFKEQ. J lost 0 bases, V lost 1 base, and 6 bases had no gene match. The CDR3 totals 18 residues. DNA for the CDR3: TGTGCCAGCAGCCAAGTTGTGGGACAGACCTCTGGGGCCAACGTCCTGACTTTC. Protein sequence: CASSQVVGQTSGANVLTF.

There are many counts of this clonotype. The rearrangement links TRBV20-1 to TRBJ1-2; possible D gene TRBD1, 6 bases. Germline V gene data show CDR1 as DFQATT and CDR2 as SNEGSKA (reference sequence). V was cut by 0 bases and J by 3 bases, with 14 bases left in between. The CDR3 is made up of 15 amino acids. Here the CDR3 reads CSARDRAGDHYGYTF. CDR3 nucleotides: TGCAGTGCTAGAGATCGGGCAGGGGATCACTATGGCTACACCTTC.

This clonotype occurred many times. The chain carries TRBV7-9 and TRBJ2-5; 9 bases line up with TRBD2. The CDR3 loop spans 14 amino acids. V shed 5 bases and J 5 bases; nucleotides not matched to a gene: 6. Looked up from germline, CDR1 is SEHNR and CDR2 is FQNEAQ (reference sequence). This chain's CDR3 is CASSPSGGRETQYF. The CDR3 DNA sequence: TGTGCCAGCAGCCCGAGCGGGGGGCGTGAGACCCAGTACTTC.

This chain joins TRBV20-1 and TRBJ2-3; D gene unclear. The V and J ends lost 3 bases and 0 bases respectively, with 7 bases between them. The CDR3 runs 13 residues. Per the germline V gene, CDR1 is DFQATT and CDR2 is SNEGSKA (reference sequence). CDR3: CSASSGSTDTQYF. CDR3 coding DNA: TGCAGTGCTAGTTCCGGGAGCACAGATACGCAGTATTTT.

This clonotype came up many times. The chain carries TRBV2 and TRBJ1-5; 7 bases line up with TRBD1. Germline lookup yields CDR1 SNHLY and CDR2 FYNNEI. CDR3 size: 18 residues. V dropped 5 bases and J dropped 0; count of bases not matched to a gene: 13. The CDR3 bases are TGTGCCAGCAGTTGGGACAGAGGGGGAGATTATAGCAATCAGCCCCAGCATTTT. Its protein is CASSWDRGGDYSNQPQHF.